The 12 T cell receptor beta chains reported below all come from one sample, sequenced in a study of blood T cell repertoires in COVID-19. The data were produced by immunoSEQ multiplex PCR, yet TCRdb's version contains in-frame clones alone and is incomplete. This table holds a few hundred thousand clones, more than 85% found once. The sequenced sample was PBMCs or T cells enriched from blood (not recorded which). All receptors derive from a woman aged 40 to 50 who had been exposed to COVID-19.

This clone came up a few times. The chain employs TRBV19 and TRBJ1-1; D uncertain. There are 14 residues in the CDR3. Looked up from germline, CDR1 is LNHDA and CDR2 is SQIVND (reference sequence). The V end lost 3 bases, the J end lost 2 bases, and 10 bases lay between the germline ends. CDR3 sequence: CASSIGLRNTEAFF. As DNA, the CDR3 is TGTGCCAGTAGTATCGGACTCCGAAACACTGAAGCTTTCTTT.

V is TRBV7-2 and J is TRBJ2-5; a weak D match, TRBD2 (6 bases). Germline-derived CDR1 and CDR2 are SGHTA and FQGNSA. The ends were cut back, 5 bases at V and 1 base at J, with 17 bases in the middle. This CDR3 contains 16 residues. The CDR3 protein is CASSLRWAGIQETQYF. Here the CDR3 DNA reads TGTGCCAGCAGCCTCCGGTGGGCGGGGATCCAAGAGACCCAGTACTTC.

This chain connects TRBV25-1 to TRBJ1-1; D remains unclear. The germline V gene has CDR1 MGHDK and CDR2 SYGVNS. The CDR3 length is 11 residues. V dropped 4 bases and J dropped 5 bases, with 5 bases sitting between them. The chain's CDR3 is CASSGGTEAFF. The CDR3 nucleotides read TGTGCCAGCAGTGGAGGGACTGAAGCTTTCTTT.

V is TRBV5-1 and J is TRBJ2-7, with 10 bases fitting TRBD2. The CDR3 loop spans 14 amino acids. From germline, CDR1 is SGHRS and CDR2 YFSETQ. The V and J ends lost 5 bases and 5 bases, in that order; junction bases with no gene match: 7. CDR3 coding DNA: TGCGCCAGCAGTCCCGACAGCGGGAGGGACGAGCAGTACTTC. Translating gives CASSPDSGRDEQYF.

This sequence joins TRBV30 and TRBJ1-5; no clear D gene. The CDR3 length is 15 residues. Germline-derived CDR1 and CDR2 are GTSNPN and SVGIG (reference sequence). Trimming pared 5 bases from V and 3 bases from J, leaving 17 bases between. The CDR3 DNA reads as TGTGCCTGGGGGCCTGGTAACGTTCCCAATCAGCCCCAGCATTTT. It encodes CAWGPGNVPNQPQHF.

A word on this clone: Other DNA sequences in this specimen translate into the identical CDR3. The V gene is TRBV7-9, the J gene TRBJ1-1; weak D call: TRBD1 (5 bases). V was clipped by 1 base and J by 2 bases, with 11 bases between them. This CDR3 contains 15 residues. The germline V gene has CDR1 SEHNR and CDR2 FQNEAQ (reference sequence). CDR3 region: CASSLGDRSNTEAFF. The CDR3 DNA is TGTGCCAGCAGCTTAGGTGACAGAAGCAACACTGAAGCTTTCTTT.

V is TRBV30 and J is TRBJ2-7; no definite D call. Germline-derived CDR1 and CDR2 are GTSNPN and SVGIG (reference sequence). V was cut by 1 base and J by 5 bases, with 9 bases left in between. The CDR3 is 12 amino acids. The CDR3 is CAWSGGTDEQYF. The CDR3, as DNA: TGTGCCTGGAGTGGAGGCACGGACGAGCAGTACTTC. The full variable domain, with the rest looked up from reference TRBV30 and TRBJ2-7, is SQTIHQWPATLVQPVGSPLSLECTVEGTSNPNLYWYRQAAGRGLQLLFYSVGIGQISSEVPQNLSASRPQDRQFILSSKKLLLSDSGFYLCAWSGGTDEQYFGPGTRLTVT.

Note on this clone: Mismatch with germline at one junction end may stem from a read error. The V and J genes are TRBV27 and TRBJ2-7; D is possibly TRBD2 (5 bases). CDR3 length equals 15 residues. Germline V gene sequence: CDR1 MNHEY, CDR2 SMNVEV (reference sequence). The CDR3 nucleotides read TGTACCAGCAGTTTATCTTGGCTAGCTGAATACGAGCAGTACTTC. Residues: CTSSLSWLAEYEQYF.

The V call is TRBV7-3, the J call TRBJ2-2; the match to TRBD1 covers 8 bases. The CDR3 consists of 16 residues. V was pared by 5 bases and J by 4 bases, with 9 bases of the junction left unmatched. Germline CDR1 SGHTA, CDR2 FQGTGA. For the CDR3, the DNA is TGTGCCAGCAGCCTGATCGGCGGGACAGGCACCGGGGAGCTGTTTTTT. This sequence encodes CASSLIGGTGTGELFF.

This chain links TRBV7-8 with TRBJ2-3; 9 positions agree with TRBD2. Germline lookup yields CDR1 SGHVS and CDR2 FQNEAQ. The CDR3 is 16 residues long. The V gene end was trimmed by 5 bases and the J gene end by 2 bases; junction bases not matched to a gene: 8. For the CDR3, the DNA is TGTGCCAGCAGCAATAGCGGGGGAATCATCACAGATACGCAGTATTTT. Residues: CASSNSGGIITDTQYF.

As regards this clone: Other nucleotide sequences from this sample produce the same CDR3. This rearrangement joins TRBV15 to TRBJ1-6; 7 bases map to TRBD1. The CDR3 is made up of 14 amino acids. V dropped 5 bases and J dropped 5; count of bases not matched to a gene: 3. Germline values: CDR1 LNHNV, CDR2 YYDKDF (reference sequence). CDR3 loop: CATSRDRNNSPLHF. Written as DNA, the CDR3 is TGTGCCACCAGCCGGGACAGAAATAATTCACCCCTCCACTTT.

The CDR3: CASKQGFVYEQYF. CDR3 in DNA: TGCGCCAGCAAACAGGGGTTTGTCTACGAGCAGTACTTC. The rearrangement uses TRBV23-1 and TRBJ2-7; TRBD1 matches at 7 bases. TRBV23-1 is identified as an open reading frame with a role that is uncertain. V lost 7 bases and J lost 3; bases outside the gene matches: 6. CDR3 length: 13 residues.